Given below is one T cell receptor beta chain in context. Its target is unknown. V lost 0 bases to trimming and J lost 9 bases, with 13 bases between them. The CDR3 is 14 amino acids. Germline V gene data show CDR1 as SGHNT and CDR2 as YYREEE (reference sequence). These data come from a study of beta chain features in type 1 diabetes. Study findings and constraints: A moderate, significant TCRB CDR3 shortening appeared in type 1 diabetes across four CD4+ subsets.

The whole isolated RNA underwent reverse transcription, so sequencing captured expressed TCRB transcripts. Data came from immunoSEQ multiplex PCR; TCRdb stores just in-frame clones and leaves some out. The table records around 710,000 clones, over 10% of them present only once. This clonotype originated in a man aged 30 to 45 with type 1 diabetes. The V and J genes are TRBV5-4 and TRBJ2-1; D may be TRBD1 or TRBD2 (5 bases each). Sequencing input: naive CD4+ T cells from blood. The CDR3 region has the DNA TGTGCCAGCAGCTTGGATCCAGGGAGCGGTGAGCAGTTCTTC. It specifies CASSLDPGSGEQFF.